This entry is about one T cell receptor beta chain. Its antigen is unidentified. This entry comes from a study of cytomegalovirus exposure and HLA in healthy donors. Unmatched junction bases numbered 5, after V lost 6 bases and J lost 0 bases. The CDR3 runs 16 residues. Looked up from germline, CDR1 is MDHEN and CDR2 is SYDVKM. Study outcomes and limitations: Later findings reportedly placed an Asian-associated ancestry cluster below the roughly 700-donor mean for N-insertions.

This PCR relied on a set of 60 Vbeta primers and 13 Jbeta primers. Produced via immunoSEQ multiplex PCR; TCRdb's table is partial and in-frame only. The table includes roughly 100,000 clones, around 80% detected once. This cohort consisted of healthy bone marrow donors. The chain combines TRBV28 with TRBJ2-1; TRBD2 aligns across 10 bases. This receptor was identified in a man in his forties in good health and CMV-seropositive. The specimen sequenced was PBMCs. For the CDR3, the DNA is TGTGCCAGCAGGTCAAAGCGGGGGGGCTCCTACAATGAGCAGTTCTTC. This sequence encodes CASRSKRGGSYNEQFF.